These 29 T cell receptor beta chains were all obtained from the same sample, sequenced in a study of T cell responses to AZD1222 COVID-19 vaccine. Profiling relied on immunoSEQ multiplex PCR, and the TCRdb table lists in-frame clones only, not all of them. Of around 160,000 clones listed, around 88% are singletons. The sample was peripheral blood, taken on day 0 of AZD1222 vaccination. The receptors here all came from an adult in good health.

V is TRBV7-9 and J is TRBJ1-2; 7 nucleotides agree with TRBD1. CDR1 is SEHNR and CDR2 is FQNEAQ in the germline V gene (reference sequence). This CDR3 has 14 residues. The J segment lost 5 bases and the V segment lost 5 bases, leaving 8 bases of the junction unmatched. The chain's CDR3 is CASSGTGTAYGYTF. The CDR3 DNA is TGTGCCAGCAGCGGTACCGGGACAGCATATGGCTACACCTTC.

To note about this clone: One end of the junction varies from germline; a read error may be responsible. The rearrangement joins TRBV5-5 to TRBJ1-5; D might be TRBD1 (6 bases). The CDR3 loop spans 15 amino acids. Germline CDR1 reads SGHKS; CDR2 reads YYEKEE (reference sequence). CDR3 nucleotide sequence: TGTGCCAGCAGCTTTGGACAGTATAGCAATCAGCTCCAGCATTTT. Translated, it gives CASSFGQYSNQLQHF.

This clone has only one observation. The rearrangement joins TRBV19 to TRBJ1-5, with TRBD1 matching over 7 bases. Trimming took 0 bases from V and 4 from J; bases not matched to a gene: 12. Germline V gene sequence: CDR1 LNHDA, CDR2 SQIVND (reference sequence). The CDR3 extends over 18 amino acids. The CDR3 bases are TGTGCCAGTAGTATAGATCAGGCCAGGGGGTCTATAAATCAGCCCCAGCATTTT. It yields the protein CASSIDQARGSINQPQHF. Full variable domain (outside the CDR3, taken from reference TRBV19 and TRBJ1-5): DGGITQSPKYLFRKEGQNVTLSCEQNLNHDAMYWYRQDPGQGLRLIYYSQIVNDFQKGDIAEGYSVSREKKESFPLTVTSAQKNPTAFYLCASSIDQARGSINQPQHFGDGTRLSIL.

This clone appeared once. This rearrangement joins TRBV5-1 to TRBJ1-6; no reliable D call. The germline V and J ends were trimmed by 0 bases and 5 bases, with 12 bases remaining between them. There are 16 residues in the CDR3. Germline V gene sequence: CDR1 SGHRS, CDR2 YFSETQ. CDR3 sequence (DNA): TGCGCCAGCAGCTTGGCCTGGAAGACAAATAATTCACCCCTCCACTTT. Translated: CASSLAWKTNNSPLHF.

The chain employs TRBV10-3 and TRBJ1-1; tentative D call: TRBD1 (6 bases). Trimming shortened V by 6 bases and J by 0 bases, and 14 bases separated the two germline ends. Germline CDR1 reads ENHRY; CDR2 reads SYGVKD. This CDR3 is built from 15 residues. CDR3 coding DNA: TGTGCCATCAGAGCCACAGGGCAAATGAACACTGAAGCTTTCTTT. Translation gives CAIRATGQMNTEAFF.

The chain employs TRBV4-2 and TRBJ2-5, with 16 bases fitting TRBD2. The length of the CDR3 is 16 residues. Germline CDR1 is LGHNA and CDR2 is YNFKEQ. V dropped 3 bases and J dropped 9; count of bases not matched to a gene: 7. The CDR3 nucleotides are TGTGCCAGCAGCCAGGACCCGGGACTAGCGGGGGGGGCCCAGTACTTC. It encodes CASSQDPGLAGGAQYF.

The chain employs TRBV30 and TRBJ1-2; no firm D call. V gave up 0 bases and J gave up 5 bases, with 4 bases separating them. The CDR3 length is 11 residues. Germline V lookup: CDR1 GTSNPN, CDR2 SVGIG (reference sequence). The CDR3 nucleotides are TGTGCCTGGAGTGTACAGTATGGCTACACCTTC. Its translation is CAWSVQYGYTF.

The rearrangement joins TRBV5-1 to TRBJ2-1, with 8 bases matching TRBD2. V was pared by 1 base and J by 0 bases, with 0 bases of the junction left unmatched. The germline CDR1 and CDR2 sequences are SGHRS and YFSETQ. This CDR3 has 15 residues. The CDR3 sequence is CASSLLAGSYNEQFF. The CDR3 DNA reads TGCGCCAGCAGCTTGCTAGCGGGCTCCTACAATGAGCAGTTCTTC.

In its sample, this clone was seen a few times. The chain combines TRBV4-1 with TRBJ1-4, with 9 bases lining up with TRBD1. V lost 4 bases and J lost 1; bases outside the gene matches: 4. The germline V gene has CDR1 MGHRA and CDR2 YSYEKL. The CDR3 runs to 16 residues. The CDR3 DNA reads TGCGCCAGCAGCCGGGGACAGGGCTTAACTAATGAAAAACTGTTTTTT. The encoded protein is CASSRGQGLTNEKLFF.

The genes are TRBV30 and TRBJ2-5; TRBD2 might be the D (5 bases). This CDR3 is 13 amino acids long. V shed 3 bases and J shed 1 base, with 9 bases lying between them. Looked up from germline, CDR1 is GTSNPN and CDR2 is SVGIG (reference sequence). CDR3 in DNA: TGTGCCTGGAGCCTCGGAGGCCAAGAGACCCAGTACTTC. Encoded protein: CAWSLGGQETQYF. Combining the CDR3 with reference TRBV30 and TRBJ2-5 gives the whole variable domain SQTIHQWPATLVQPVGSPLSLECTVEGTSNPNLYWYRQAAGRGLQLLFYSVGIGQISSEVPQNLSASRPQDRQFILSSKKLLLSDSGFYLCAWSLGGQETQYFGPGTRLLVL.

This clone was seen a few times. The chain combines TRBV18 with TRBJ1-4; maybe TRBD1 (6 bases). This CDR3 is 15 amino acids long. The germline V gene has CDR1 KGHSH and CDR2 LQKENI. The V end was cut by 6 bases, the J end by 3 bases, with 14 bases between. CDR3 DNA sequence: TGTGCCAGCTCGCTCCAGGGGACGGCTAATGAAAAACTGTTTTTT. It encodes CASSLQGTANEKLFF.

This chain joins TRBV2 and TRBJ1-2, with 7 bases aligning to TRBD1. The CDR3 length is 14 residues. CDR1 is SNHLY, CDR2 FYNNEI, per germline. The ends lost 6 bases at V and 6 bases at J; junction bases unmatched: 10. The CDR3 nucleotides read TGTGCCAGCAGATTACAGGGGCAAATAGATGGCTACACCTTC. Amino acids: CASRLQGQIDGYTF.

Only one count was recorded for this clone. The chain uses TRBV12-3 or TRBV12-4 and TRBJ1-5; D not resolved. The CDR3 length is 12 residues. Trimming removed 7 bases from V and 5 bases from J, with 9 bases in between. The DNA of the CDR3 is TGTGCCAGCACCGAAGGGTATCAGCCCCAGCATTTT. Translating gives CASTEGYQPQHF.

This rearrangement joins TRBV27 to TRBJ1-2; 7 nucleotides match TRBD1. Germline lookup yields CDR1 MNHEY and CDR2 SMNVEV (reference sequence). J lost 8 bases, V lost 2 bases, and 8 bases had no gene match. There are 14 residues in the CDR3. CDR3 sequence (DNA): TGTGCCAGCAGTTTAAGCCAGGGGGGGAAAGGCTACACCTTC. It encodes CASSLSQGGKGYTF.

V gene TRBV3-1 (or the pseudogene TRBV3-2) combines with J gene TRBJ2-7; 9 bases align to TRBD1. V lost 3 bases and J lost 1; bases outside the gene matches: 4. Looked up from germline, CDR1 is LGHDT and CDR2 is YNNKEL (reference sequence). CDR3 size: 15 residues. CDR3 sequence reads: CASSQPGQGSYEQYF. The CDR3 DNA is TGTGCCAGCAGCCAGCCGGGACAGGGATCCTACGAGCAGTACTTC.

This chain links TRBV30 with TRBJ1-2; the match to TRBD1 covers 7 bases. The germline V gene encodes CDR1 GTSNPN and CDR2 SVGIG (reference sequence). This CDR3 comprises 13 residues. V was clipped by 7 bases and J by 3 bases; unmatched bases: 8. The CDR3 spells CASETGEDYGYTF. The DNA of the CDR3 is TGTGCCTCAGAAACAGGGGAGGACTATGGCTACACCTTC.

The genes are TRBV7-9 and TRBJ1-2, with 9 bases aligning to TRBD1. From germline, CDR1 is SEHNR and CDR2 FQNEAQ (reference sequence). V shed 8 bases, J shed 8 bases, and the junction held 18 bases outside the gene matches. The length of the CDR3 is 16 residues. The CDR3 region has the DNA TGTGCCAGCGACCTTTGGATGCCGGGACAGGGCCAGGGCTACACCTTC. It specifies CASDLWMPGQGQGYTF.

The chain has TRBV28 and TRBJ1-2; 10 bases align to TRBD1. CDR3 length equals 17 residues. V was pared by 8 bases and J by 4 bases, with 16 bases of the junction left unmatched. CDR1 is MDHEN, CDR2 SYDVKM, per germline. The CDR3 spells CASWVVVGDRGGYGYTF. CDR3 coding DNA: TGTGCCAGCTGGGTGGTTGTAGGGGACAGGGGCGGCTATGGCTACACCTTC.

The chain links TRBV5-1 to TRBJ1-1, with D unresolved. Deletions cut 0 bases from V and 1 base from J, with 7 bases between. Germline V gene lookup returns CDR1 SGHRS and CDR2 YFSETQ. The CDR3 runs 14 residues. The CDR3 nucleotides read TGCGCCAGCAGCTTGGTTTCACCGAACACTGAAGCTTTCTTT. It encodes CASSLVSPNTEAFF.

V gene TRBV11-2 combines with J gene TRBJ2-7; the D is unclear. The CDR3 is 14 residues long. Deletions cut 5 bases from V and 0 bases from J, with 11 bases between. CDR1 and CDR2 from the germline V gene are SGHAT and FQNNGV. The CDR3 DNA follows: TGTGCCAGCAGCCCAGCGTCTCCCTCCTACGAGCAGTACTTC. This sequence encodes CASSPASPSYEQYF. Full variable domain (remainder filled in from reference TRBV11-2 and TRBJ2-7): EAGVAQSPRYKIIEKRQSVAFWCNPISGHATLYWYQQILGQGPKLLIQFQNNGVVDDSQLPKDRFSAERLKGVDSTLKIQPAKLEDSAVYLCASSPASPSYEQYFGPGTRLTVT.

The V call is TRBV27, the J call TRBJ2-2; either TRBD1 or TRBD2 may fit D (6 bases each). The V gene's germline CDR1 is MNHEY and CDR2 SMNVEV (reference sequence). CDR3 length: 15 residues. V lost 8 bases, J lost 5 bases, and 18 bases lay in between. CDR3: CASRRSRGATGELFF. The DNA for the CDR3 is TGTGCCAGCCGACGGTCGAGGGGGGCAACCGGGGAGCTGTTTTTT.

This clone has only one observation. The chain joins TRBV5-1 to TRBJ2-7; tentative D call: TRBD2 (5 bases). Germline V gene lookup returns CDR1 SGHRS and CDR2 YFSETQ. This CDR3 region has 14 residues. V shed 4 bases and J shed 5 bases, with 16 bases lying between them. Here the CDR3 reads CASSPPGFGNEQYF. The CDR3 DNA reads as TGCGCCAGCAGCCCGCCGGGATTTGGAAACGAGCAGTACTTC.

Remarks on this clone: Other DNA sequences of this sample code for an identical CDR3. This chain uses TRBV6-5 with TRBJ1-2; no clear D. The CDR3 has 13 residues. Trimming took off 3 bases at V and 2 bases at J, with 7 bases between the two ends. Germline CDR1 reads MNHEY; CDR2 reads SVGAGI. This CDR3 reads CASSYDGNYGYTF. The CDR3 DNA is TGTGCCAGCAGTTATGACGGAAACTATGGCTACACCTTC.

This chain connects TRBV7-9 to TRBJ2-3, with 9 bases matching TRBD2. Per the germline V gene, CDR1 is SEHNR and CDR2 is FQNEAQ (reference sequence). J gave up 0 bases and V 5 bases, and 6 bases lay outside the gene matches. The CDR3 spans 16 residues. CDR3 protein: CASSNRLAASTDTQYF. CDR3 nucleotides: TGTGCCAGCAGCAACAGACTAGCGGCTAGCACAGATACGCAGTATTTT.

The chain recombines TRBV11-3 with TRBJ2-1; 12 nucleotides match TRBD2. Germline CDR1 SGHNT, CDR2 YENEEA. The CDR3 runs 16 residues. Trimming removed 4 bases from V and 0 bases from J; junction bases left unmatched: 1. CDR3 DNA sequence: TGTGCCAGCAGCTCTAGCGGGGGGGCCTCCTACAATGAGCAGTTCTTC. It specifies CASSSSGGASYNEQFF.

The J gene is TRBJ2-1, the V gene TRBV7-3; TRBD1 is a possible D gene (5 bases). Germline V CDR1 and CDR2: SGHTA, FQGTGA. V was shortened by 4 bases and J by 2 bases, with 18 bases between the two germline ends. The CDR3 spans 17 residues. DNA of the CDR3: TGTGCCAGCAGCTCTAGGGCTCCAGGGTTGACCTACAATGAGCAGTTCTTC. It is translated as CASSSRAPGLTYNEQFF.

This rearrangement joins TRBV4-1 to TRBJ1-2; 7 nucleotides match TRBD1. After removal of 1 base from V and 2 bases from J, the junction contained 7 bases not matched to a gene. The germline V gene encodes CDR1 MGHRA and CDR2 YSYEKL. CDR3 length equals 16 residues. The CDR3 sequence is CASSQATQGSNYGYTF. Written as DNA, the CDR3 is TGCGCCAGCAGCCAAGCTACACAGGGGTCCAACTATGGCTACACCTTC.

The rearrangement links TRBV5-6 to TRBJ1-2, with a possible D match to TRBD1 (5 bases). V lost 2 bases and J lost 8, with 16 bases in between. The CDR3 has 14 amino acids. CDR1 SGHDT and CDR2 YYEEEE come from the germline V gene. In DNA, the CDR3 is TGTGCCAGCAGCTTTAGGGCTCTAAGGGGAGGCTACACCTTC. Translated: CASSFRALRGGYTF.

This chain connects TRBV4-3 to TRBJ1-3; tentatively, D is TRBD1 (6 bases). The V gene lost 1 base and the J gene lost 0 bases, with 22 bases spanning the gap. Germline-derived CDR1 and CDR2 are LGHNA and YSLEER. The CDR3 contains 20 residues. The chain's CDR3 is CASSQGRGKGQTSSGNTIYF. The CDR3 DNA reads TGCGCCAGCAGCCAAGGAAGGGGGAAGGGTCAGACGAGCTCTGGAAACACCATATATTTT.